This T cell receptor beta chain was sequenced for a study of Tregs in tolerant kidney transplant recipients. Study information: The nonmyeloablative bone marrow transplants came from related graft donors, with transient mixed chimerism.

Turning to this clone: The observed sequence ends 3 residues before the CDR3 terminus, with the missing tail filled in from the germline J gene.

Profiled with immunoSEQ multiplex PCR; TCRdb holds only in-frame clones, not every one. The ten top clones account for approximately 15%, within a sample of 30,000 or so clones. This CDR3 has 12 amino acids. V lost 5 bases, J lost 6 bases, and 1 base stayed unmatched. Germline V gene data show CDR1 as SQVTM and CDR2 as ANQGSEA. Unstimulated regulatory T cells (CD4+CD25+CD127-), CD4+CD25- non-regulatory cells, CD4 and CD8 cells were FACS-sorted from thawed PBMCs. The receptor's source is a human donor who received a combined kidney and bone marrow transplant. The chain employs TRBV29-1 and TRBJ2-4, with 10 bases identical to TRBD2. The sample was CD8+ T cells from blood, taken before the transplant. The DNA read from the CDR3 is TGCAGCGTTTGGACTAGCGGAAACATT. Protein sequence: CSVWTSGNI. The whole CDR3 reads CSVWTSGNIQYF.